The 27 T cell receptor beta chains below all came from one sample that was sequenced in a study of shared clonotypes between healthy human individuals. Using immunoSEQ multiplex PCR, the repertoire was profiled, and TCRdb retains in-frame clones only, with some absent. The sample has hundreds of thousands of clones; around 81% are singletons. The sample taken for sequencing was PBMCs. These TCRs come from a woman aged 40 to 50 in good health. Some clones in this sample may be carry-over from other donors' samples.

The chain is built from TRBV6-5 and TRBJ2-7; D call uncertain. Per the germline V gene, CDR1 is MNHEY and CDR2 is SVGAGI. Trimming removed 6 bases at V and 3 bases at J, with 18 bases between. The CDR3 length is 15 residues. The CDR3 loop reads CASSRSTQTNYEQYF. The DNA for the CDR3 is TGTGCCAGCAGCCGATCCACTCAAACCAACTACGAGCAGTACTTC.

The chain has TRBV7-9 and TRBJ2-1; 10 positions agree with TRBD2. This CDR3 region has 16 residues. Germline-derived CDR1 and CDR2 are SEHNR and FQNEAQ (reference sequence). The V gene end was trimmed by 5 bases and the J gene end by 6 bases; junction bases not matched to a gene: 10. CDR3 in amino acids: CASSPTLAGVSNEQFF. The CDR3, as DNA: TGTGCCAGCAGCCCAACCCTAGCGGGAGTAAGCAATGAGCAGTTCTTC.

Concerning this clone itself: One base away lies a much larger clone, so this may be a sequencing read error. Distinct nucleotide sequences in the sample also encode this CDR3. This chain connects TRBV28 to TRBJ1-2; possible D gene TRBD1, 5 bases. CDR1 is MDHEN and CDR2 is SYDVKM in the germline V gene. This CDR3 is 12 amino acids long. The DNA for the CDR3 is TGTGCAAGCAGTTTACTAGGGGTTGGCTACACCTTC. The encoded protein is CASSLLGVGYTF.

This chain uses TRBV6-5 with TRBJ2-3, with D possibly being TRBD2 (5 bases). The V gene lost 6 bases and the J gene lost 0 bases, with 10 bases spanning the gap. In germline, CDR1 is MNHEY, CDR2 SVGAGI. There are 14 residues in the CDR3. The DNA for the CDR3 is TGTGCCAGCAGCCCGGACTGGAGCACAGATACGCAGTATTTT. This translates into CASSPDWSTDTQYF.

The sample holds one count of this clone. V usage is TRBV7-2 and J usage is TRBJ2-3; no clear D. The CDR3 extends over 17 amino acids. From germline, CDR1 is SGHTA and CDR2 FQGNSA. Trimming stripped 2 bases from V and 0 bases from J, with 15 bases between. CDR3 nucleotides: TGTGCCAGCAGCTTATTTCTCCTTCCCGATAGCACAGATACGCAGTATTTT. Amino acid sequence: CASSLFLLPDSTDTQYF.

This chain joins TRBV5-1 and TRBJ2-2; no definite D call. CDR1 SGHRS and CDR2 YFSETQ come from the germline V gene. Trimming shortened V by 2 bases and J by 4 bases, and 6 bases separated the two germline ends. The CDR3 is made up of 13 amino acids. The CDR3, as DNA: TGCGCCAGCAGCTTTTTAGGCACCGGGGAGCTGTTTTTT. It is translated as CASSFLGTGELFF.

The rearrangement joins TRBV28 to TRBJ2-7, with TRBD1 as a possible D gene (5 bases). CDR1 is MDHEN, CDR2 SYDVKM, per germline. This CDR3 contains 12 residues. Trimming took 7 bases from V and 3 from J, leaving 10 bases between them. The chain's CDR3 is CASNDRIYEQYF. In DNA form, the CDR3 reads TGTGCCAGCAATGACAGAATCTACGAGCAGTACTTC.

The chain uses TRBV10-3 and TRBJ2-3; no clear D gene. V was clipped by 8 bases and J by 5 bases, with 14 bases between them. CDR3 size: 13 residues. Germline V gives CDR1 ENHRY, CDR2 SYGVKD. CDR3 residues: CAIAAREVDTQYF. The CDR3 DNA is TGTGCCATCGCGGCGCGAGAGGTAGATACGCAGTATTTT.

The chain recombines TRBV15 with TRBJ1-4; 11 bases match TRBD1. CDR3 length: 16 amino acids. J lost 1 base, V lost 4 bases, and 2 bases had no gene match. Germline lookup yields CDR1 LNHNV and CDR2 YYDKDF (reference sequence). CDR3 DNA sequence: TGTGCCACCAGCACGGGACAGGGGGGAACTAATGAAAAACTGTTTTTT. It translates to CATSTGQGGTNEKLFF.

This CDR3 is CASSPISYNEQFF. The CDR3 nucleotides are TGTGCCAGCAGCCCCATCTCCTACAATGAGCAGTTCTTC. The chain links TRBV7-3 to TRBJ2-1; D not certain. V lost 5 bases and J lost 0, with 5 bases in between. Germline V gives CDR1 SGHTA, CDR2 FQGTGA. This CDR3 is built from 13 residues.

V gene TRBV7-2 combines with J gene TRBJ1-5; the match to TRBD1 covers 7 bases. V was pared by 1 base and J by 6 bases, with 6 bases of the junction left unmatched. The germline gives CDR1 SGHTA, CDR2 FQGNSA. This CDR3 spans 15 amino acids. The CDR3: CASSLGTGVSQPQHF. The CDR3 DNA reads TGTGCCAGCAGCTTAGGAACAGGGGTCAGTCAGCCCCAGCATTTT.

The chain combines TRBV5-4 with TRBJ2-7; D might be TRBD1 (6 bases). The CDR3 consists of 14 residues. The germline gives CDR1 SGHNT, CDR2 YYREEE (reference sequence). Trimming pared 4 bases from V and 7 bases from J, leaving 18 bases between. The CDR3 nucleotides read TGTGCCAGCAGCCCGGACAGAACATACGTAGAGCAGTACTTC. Its translation: CASSPDRTYVEQYF.

This CDR3 is CASNHGTPLYEQYF. The CDR3, as DNA: TGTGCCAGCAACCACGGGACGCCTCTCTACGAGCAGTACTTC. This chain connects TRBV28 to TRBJ2-7, with D possibly called TRBD1 or TRBD2 (5 bases each). The CDR3 runs 14 residues. Germline lookup yields CDR1 MDHEN and CDR2 SYDVKM. V lost 7 bases and J 3 bases, leaving 16 bases between the germline ends.

V is TRBV5-6 and J is TRBJ2-3; D may be TRBD2 (6 bases). Germline values: CDR1 SGHDT, CDR2 YYEEEE. The V end was cut by 4 bases, the J end by 6 bases, with 15 bases between. The CDR3 sequence is 14 residues long. The CDR3 DNA is TGTGCCAGCAGCGCCCTCTCGAGCGGGGATACGCAGTATTTT. This gives the protein CASSALSSGDTQYF.

This sequence joins TRBV6-1 and TRBJ2-1; the match to TRBD2 covers 11 bases. This CDR3 spans 18 amino acids. Germline V CDR1 and CDR2: MNHNS, SASEGT. V lost 2 bases to trimming and J lost 0 bases; unmatched junction nucleotides: 6. DNA of the CDR3: TGTGCCAGCAGTGAAACTAGCGGGAGCTTTTTCTCCTACAATGAGCAGTTCTTC. It encodes CASSETSGSFFSYNEQFF.

This clone was detected once. The chain uses TRBV6-6 and TRBJ1-4, with D tentatively TRBD1 (5 bases). The CDR3 has 15 amino acids. Germline loops: CDR1 MNHNY, CDR2 SVGAGI (reference sequence). Between the trimmed V and J ends, which lost 6 bases and 8 bases, there was a span of 19 bases. The CDR3 region is CASSHRGLAGEKLFF. Here the CDR3 DNA reads TGTGCCAGCAGCCATCGGGGCCTGGCCGGGGAAAAACTGTTTTTT.

The CDR3 protein is CASSPPTSGGYNEQFF. As DNA, the CDR3 is TGTGCCAGCAGCCCCCCGACTAGCGGAGGCTACAATGAGCAGTTCTTC. This chain joins TRBV27 and TRBJ2-1; 9 nucleotides match TRBD2. Germline CDR1 and CDR2: MNHEY and SMNVEV (reference sequence). The CDR3 length is 16 residues. V shed 6 bases and J 3 bases; nucleotides not matched to a gene: 9.

As regards this clone: With only one base between it and a far larger clone, this is likely a read error. Different DNA sequences within this sample yield the same CDR3. This sequence joins TRBV27 and TRBJ1-1; 7 bases match TRBD1. The CDR3 length is 13 residues. The ends lost 5 bases at V and 7 bases at J; junction bases unmatched: 7. In germline, CDR1 is MNHEY, CDR2 SMNVEV (reference sequence). This CDR3 is CASSPRTGREAFF. The DNA of the CDR3 is TGTGCCAGCAGTCCTCGGACAGGCCGTGAAGCTTTCTTT.

The chain links TRBV18 to TRBJ1-5; TRBD1 matches 9 bases. J lost 8 bases, V lost 2 bases, and 4 bases had no gene match. The CDR3 has 14 residues. CDR1 is KGHSH, CDR2 LQKENI, per germline. The CDR3 DNA reads as TGTGCCAGCTCACCAACAGGGGGCTTAGAGCCCCAGCATTTT. Encoded protein: CASSPTGGLEPQHF. Supplemented by reference TRBV18 and TRBJ1-5, the full variable domain reads NAGVMQNPRHLVRRRGQEARLRCSPMKGHSHVYWYRQLPEEGLKFMVYLQKENIIDESGMPKERFSAEFPKEGPSILRIQQVVRGDSAAYFCASSPTGGLEPQHFGDGTRLSIL.

This clone was picked up one time. V is TRBV10-3 and J is TRBJ1-1; 9 bases agree with TRBD1. The CDR3 is 14 amino acids. CDR1 and CDR2 (germline): ENHRY, SYGVKD. The J segment lost 4 bases and the V segment lost 4 bases, leaving 4 bases of the junction unmatched. The chain's CDR3 is CAISAQGALTEAFF. As DNA, the CDR3 is TGTGCCATCAGTGCACAGGGGGCGCTCACTGAAGCTTTCTTT.

The chain is built from TRBV15 and TRBJ2-5; 11 bases map to TRBD1. V lost 3 bases, J lost 2 bases, and 11 bases stayed unmatched. The CDR3 totals 18 residues. From germline, CDR1 is LNHNV and CDR2 YYDKDF (reference sequence). The CDR3, as DNA: TGTGCCACCAGCAGGGACAGGGGGCCCATACCCCGTCAAGAGACCCAGTACTTC. Translation: CATSRDRGPIPRQETQYF.

V and J are TRBV6-5 and TRBJ2-1; 9 bases fit TRBD2. Germline lookup yields CDR1 MNHEY and CDR2 SVGAGI. V lost 5 bases, J lost 6 bases, and 5 bases stayed unmatched. The CDR3 is 14 residues long. CDR3: CASSPSTSGNEQFF. CDR3 nucleotides: TGTGCCAGCAGTCCTTCGACTAGCGGCAATGAGCAGTTCTTC.

The CDR3 sequence: CASSPPGANGANVLTF. CDR3 coding DNA: TGTGCCAGCTCACCCCCGGGAGCAAATGGGGCCAACGTCCTGACTTTC. The chain recombines TRBV18 with TRBJ2-6; D is possibly TRBD2 (6 bases). Germline V gene data show CDR1 as KGHSH and CDR2 as LQKENI. The CDR3 has 16 residues. V was pared by 3 bases and J by 3 bases, with 12 bases between. The full variable domain, its missing parts supplied by reference TRBV18 and TRBJ2-6, is NAGVMQNPRHLVRRRGQEARLRCSPMKGHSHVYWYRQLPEEGLKFMVYLQKENIIDESGMPKERFSAEFPKEGPSILRIQQVVRGDSAAYFCASSPPGANGANVLTFGAGSRLTVL.

The count of this clone is one. The genes are TRBV10-1 and TRBJ2-3; tentatively, D is TRBD1 (5 bases). This CDR3 has 13 amino acids. V was trimmed by 8 bases and J by 2 bases, leaving 11 bases between them. Looked up from germline, CDR1 is WNHNN and CDR2 is SYGVQD (reference sequence). CDR3: CASFRQNTDTQYF. The CDR3 DNA sequence: TGCGCCAGCTTCAGACAGAACACAGATACGCAGTATTTT.

The V call is TRBV14, the J call TRBJ1-2; a possible D gene is TRBD1 (6 bases). The CDR3 loop spans 16 amino acids. Per the germline V gene, CDR1 is SGHDN and CDR2 is FVKESK. The V end was cut by 4 bases, the J end by 4 bases, with 19 bases between. The DNA of the CDR3 is TGTGCCAGCAGCCCAGGACAGCCCATTCGAGGCTATGGCTACACCTTC. Protein: CASSPGQPIRGYGYTF.

This clone was observed a single time. The rearrangement links TRBV10-3 to TRBJ1-3, with 8 bases identical to TRBD1. This CDR3 has 15 residues. Germline trimming cut 5 bases from V and 3 bases from J; bases unmatched to any gene: 6. CDR1 is ENHRY, CDR2 SYGVKD, per germline. This CDR3 reads CAISSRTGLGNTIYF. The DNA of the CDR3 is TGTGCCATCAGTTCCCGGACAGGGCTTGGAAACACCATATATTTT.

This chain uses TRBV9 with TRBJ2-1; TRBD1 matches at 8 bases. V lost 4 bases, J lost 3 bases, and 6 bases stayed unmatched. The CDR3 runs 15 residues. The V gene's germline CDR1 is SGDLS and CDR2 YYNGEE. Here the CDR3 reads CASSPGQGDYNEQFF. For the CDR3, the DNA is TGTGCCAGCAGCCCTGGACAGGGTGACTACAATGAGCAGTTCTTC.